This TCR beta chain was captured in a study of T cell responses to AZD1222 COVID-19 vaccine (dated by TCRdb to the early 2020s). Context from the whole study: Because spike-specific TCR depth and breadth did not differ between the two schedules, AZD1222 recipients who got a second dose at roughly 4 weeks were pooled with those who got a second dose at roughly 12 weeks. A total of just over 230 trial participants underwent TCR sequencing, of whom 207 received two doses of AZD1222 and about 25 received two doses of the MenACWY control vaccine. Trial participants were enrolled by age into 18-55, 56-69 and 70-plus year subgroups, with roughly 160, 29 and 62 TCR-sequenced participants respectively. What the authors observed across the whole study: After two AZD1222 doses, both the breadth and the depth of spike-specific TCRs were significantly higher than at day 0 and than in MenACWY recipients. Reportedly, almost half of the unique spike-specific TCRs recognized epitopes lying outside the regions that are mutated in the B.1.351 and B.1.1.7 variants. The vaccine-associated CD4 TCRs covered the entire spike protein, and the dominant responses fell in regions 160-218 and 743-854. Most participants were white British and females outnumbered males, and the authors suggested that clonal diversity may have been underestimated. Because no samples from the day 14 peak response were available, repertoires could be characterized only after the peak T cell response. In the small 56-69-year group, the increase in depth fell short of significance, most likely because of low power. Conclusions about previously exposed vaccinees are limited, since just five or six AZD1222 recipients were seropositive for SARS-CoV-2 at baseline.

The CDR3 regions of human TCRbeta chains were analyzed by immunosequencing. As for how the authors treated the data: TCRs in the repertoires were matched against a reference library of SARS-CoV-2-specific TCRs that had been generated with the MIRA antigen-specificity platform. Breadth meant the fraction of unique TCRs that were SARS-CoV-2-associated, whereas depth meant the fraction of total T cells that were SARS-CoV-2-associated. Using the MIRA data, every spike-specific TCR was mapped to the spike region that the TCR reacted to and assigned to either a CD4 or a CD8 class. Log10-transformed breadth and depth values were compared by one-way ANOVA with Sidak's multiple comparisons tests. TCRdb re-hosts the immuneACCESS table, in-frame sequences only. Its copies lack some clones; in the studies checked, an unresolved V gene accounts for under half of them, and the cause for the rest is not known. V, J and clone size were drawn from that table, and D and trimming were deduced from the DNA. This sample gives 110,000 to 150,000 clones in total; approximately 85% of them show up just once. The ten largest account for more than 7% of the sample.

Worth noting for this clone: The antigen this receptor binds is unknown. Nothing much larger sits one base from this clone, and base qualities are not available.

According to the study, the label for this sample's time point signals: baseline before first vaccination. The vaccinee samples were drawn from two UK trials, COV001 and COV002, one of which was a single-blind randomized controlled phase 2/3 trial testing AZD1222 (ChAdOx1 nCoV-19) in healthy adults. For TCRbeta chain sequencing, PBMC samples from trial participants were taken at day 0 and at day 28 after the second dose. The sequences come from peripheral blood, collected on day 0 of AZD1222 vaccination. This clonotype was obtained from an adult in good health.

The CDR3 has the sequence CASSVRTSGSTDTQYF. In nucleotides, the sequence is TGTGCCAGCAGCGTGCGGACTAGCGGTAGCACAGATACGCAGTATTTT. The V and J segments used are TRBV5-4 and TRBJ2-3; 10 central bases correspond to TRBD2. Here V drops 4 bases and J drops 0 bases, and the junction holds 5 bases not matched to any gene. CDR1 and CDR2 are drawn from the germline V gene (reference sequence): SGHNT, YYREEE. The CDR3 holds 16 amino acids from the cysteine to the phenylalanine. Only the CDR3 DNA is retained, 48 bases long and in frame from the first base.